Shown below are 28 T cell receptor beta chains from a single sample sequenced in a study of T-cell memory formation after mild COVID-19. TCRdb independently ran MiXCR on the 5' RACE reads; one entry per CDR3 protein. The sample includes some 190,000 distinct CDR3 sequences, 15% to 20% of them seen just once. The sequenced material came from PBMCs or a T cell subset sorted from them (not recorded which). The receptors originated from an adult woman who had mild COVID-19 (a few samples of this study predate the infection). Cell type and time point are not known.

V and J are TRBV18 and TRBJ1-2; 10 bases agree with TRBD1. CDR1 is KGHSH and CDR2 is LQKENI in the germline V gene. V lost 3 bases to trimming and J lost 0 bases; unmatched junction nucleotides: 1. The CDR3 consists of 15 residues. The CDR3 region has the DNA TGTGCCAGCTCACCGACAGGGGGCTCTAACTATGGCTACACCTTC. The encoded protein is CASSPTGGSNYGYTF. Drawing the rest from reference TRBV18 and TRBJ1-2, the complete variable domain is NAGVMQNPRHLVRRRGQEARLRCSPMKGHSHVYWYRQLPEEGLKFMVYLQKENIIDESGMPKERFSAEFPKEGPSILRIQQVVRGDSAAYFCASSPTGGSNYGYTFGSGTRLTVV.

This clonotype was seen a few times. The chain employs TRBV7-8 and TRBJ2-5; D may be TRBD1 or TRBD2 (6 bases each). Per germline, CDR1 SGHVS and CDR2 FQNEAQ. V lost 0 bases and J 4 bases, leaving 12 bases between the germline ends. The CDR3 loop spans 15 amino acids. In nucleotides, the CDR3 is TGTGCCAGCAGCTTAGCGCCGGGGGCGCCAGAGACCCAGTACTTC. It translates to CASSLAPGAPETQYF.

The chain combines TRBV12-3 or TRBV12-4 with TRBJ1-2; 11 bases match TRBD1. CDR3 length: 15 amino acids. Trimming removed 6 bases from V and 6 bases from J; junction bases left unmatched: 9. Written as DNA, the CDR3 is TGTGCCAGCAGCAGTGGACAGGGGGCATGGAATGGCTACACCTTC. Protein product: CASSSGQGAWNGYTF.

In this sample, this clonotype turned up a few times. The chain recombines TRBV2 with TRBJ1-4; unclear D gene. The CDR3 has 13 amino acids. The ends were cut back, 2 bases at V and 8 bases at J, with 9 bases in the middle. From germline, CDR1 is SNHLY and CDR2 FYNNEI. The CDR3 reads CASSERVREKLFF. In DNA form, the CDR3 reads TGTGCCAGCAGTGAACGAGTGAGAGAAAAACTGTTTTTT.

The gene calls are TRBV12-3 or TRBV12-4 and TRBJ2-3; TRBD2 aligns across 13 bases. Germline trimming cut 7 bases from V and 1 base from J; bases unmatched to any gene: 11. The CDR3 is made up of 18 amino acids. DNA for the CDR3: TGTGCCAGCACCTTAGGGACTAGCGGGATCTGGGGCACAGATACGCAGTATTTT. As protein: CASTLGTSGIWGTDTQYF.

Only a few counts were recorded for this clonotype. V is TRBV7-8 and J is TRBJ2-7, with D possibly being TRBD1 (5 bases). The germline V gene has CDR1 SGHVS and CDR2 FQNEAQ. Deletions cut 0 bases from V and 6 bases from J, with 6 bases between. CDR3 length: 12 residues. CDR3 amino acids: CASSLARGEQYF. The CDR3 coding sequence is TGTGCCAGCAGCTTAGCTAGGGGCGAGCAGTACTTC.

The J gene is TRBJ1-1, the V gene TRBV5-1; 8 bases are shared with TRBD1. The CDR3 is 15 amino acids. From germline, CDR1 is SGHRS and CDR2 YFSETQ. Trimming took 3 bases from V and 6 from J; bases not matched to a gene: 10. CDR3 in DNA: TGCGCCAGCAGCTCCGACGGACAGGGAGGATCTGAAGCTTTCTTT. The encoded protein is CASSSDGQGGSEAFF.

As concerns this clonotype: Its ends do not fully match the called genes, so a read error is possible. The genes are TRBV4-2 and TRBJ1-6, with TRBD1 identical over 7 bases. The V gene's germline CDR1 is LGHNA and CDR2 YNFKEQ. This CDR3 contains 16 residues. This chain's CDR3 is CARSHTGEGRNSPLHF. CDR3 nucleotide sequence: TGTGCCAGAAGCCACACAGGGGAAGGGCGGAATTCACCCCTCCACTTT.

This clonotype occurred a few times. This rearrangement joins TRBV20-1 to TRBJ2-7, with a weak D call TRBD2 (7 bases). The CDR3 has 13 residues. The germline V gene encodes CDR1 DFQATT and CDR2 SNEGSKA (reference sequence). V was trimmed by 3 bases and J by 0 bases, leaving 9 bases between them. CDR3 in DNA: TGCAGTGCTAGCGGGGGGCCCTCCTACGAGCAGTACTTC. It translates to CSASGGPSYEQYF.

This sequence joins TRBV24-1 and TRBJ2-1; the match to TRBD1 covers 7 bases. The CDR3 contains 13 residues. Germline V lookup: CDR1 KGHDR, CDR2 SFDVKD. The V gene end was trimmed by 4 bases and the J gene end by 8 bases; junction bases not matched to a gene: 4. The CDR3 reads CATSDLDRDEQFF. CDR3 nucleotides: TGTGCCACCAGTGACCTCGACAGGGATGAGCAGTTCTTC.

The chain is built from TRBV7-3 and TRBJ2-1; TRBD1 matches at 9 bases. CDR1 and CDR2 (germline): SGHTA, FQGTGA. The V segment lost 6 bases and the J segment 8 bases; nucleotides outside the gene matches: 8. The CDR3 covers 14 residues. The CDR3 protein is CASRRTGGWDEQFF. In DNA form, the CDR3 reads TGTGCCAGCAGACGAACAGGGGGCTGGGATGAGCAGTTCTTC.

This chain links TRBV11-2 with TRBJ1-1; D is possibly TRBD1 (5 bases). V lost 5 bases and J lost 1, with 14 bases in between. This CDR3 is built from 15 residues. From germline, CDR1 is SGHAT and CDR2 FQNNGV. CDR3 DNA sequence: TGTGCCAGCAGCCTCAGGGTTTTGGGGAACACTGAAGCTTTCTTT. Translating gives CASSLRVLGNTEAFF.

The chain uses TRBV2 and TRBJ2-1; 10 positions agree with TRBD1. With 4 bases clipped from V and 3 bases from J, the junction kept 3 bases outside the gene matches. Germline CDR1 is SNHLY and CDR2 is FYNNEI. This CDR3 contains 15 residues. CDR3 bases: TGTGCCAGCAGTGGCCGGACAGGGGGCTACAATGAGCAGTTCTTC. Protein: CASSGRTGGYNEQFF. The whole variable domain, filled in from reference TRBV2 and TRBJ2-1, reads EPEVTQTPSHQVTQMGQEVILRCVPISNHLYFYWYRQILGQKVEFLVSFYNNEISEKSEIFDDQFSVERPDGSNFTLKIRSTKLEDSAMYFCASSGRTGGYNEQFFGPGTRLTVL.

There are a few counts of this clonotype. V usage is TRBV7-2 and J usage is TRBJ1-1; TRBD1 matches at 7 bases. The V gene's germline CDR1 is SGHTA and CDR2 FQGNSA. This CDR3 has 14 residues. Trimming removed 5 bases from V and 1 base from J; junction bases left unmatched: 4. The CDR3 sequence: CASSATGWNTEAFF. The CDR3, as DNA: TGTGCCAGCAGCGCGACAGGGTGGAACACTGAAGCTTTCTTT. Based on the CDR3 plus reference TRBV7-2 and TRBJ1-1, the full variable domain is GAGVSQSPSNKVTEKGKDVELRCDPISGHTALYWYRQSLGQGLEFLIYFQGNSAPDKSGLPSDRFSAERTGGSVSTLTIQRTQQEDSAVYLCASSATGWNTEAFFGQGTRLTVV.

CDR3 in DNA: TGTGCCAGCAGCGTAGGGGATAGCGAGCAGTTCTTC. Protein: CASSVGDSEQFF. This chain joins TRBV9 and TRBJ2-1; D not certain. The CDR3 runs to 12 residues. Germline V CDR1 and CDR2: SGDLS, YYNGEE. V was pared by 0 bases and J by 10 bases, with 8 bases between.

The chain carries TRBV24-1 and TRBJ2-6; 11 bases line up with TRBD2. Trimming cost V 12 bases and J 4 bases; bases outside gene matches: 19. CDR1 is KGHDR, CDR2 SFDVKD, per germline. The CDR3 has 19 residues. The CDR3 protein is CAPKRSTSGINCGANVLTF. The CDR3 nucleotides are TGTGCCCCCAAGCGGTCGACTAGCGGGATCAACTGCGGGGCCAACGTCCTGACTTTC.

The chain carries TRBV7-2 and TRBJ2-7; 11 bases are a match to TRBD2. The CDR3 runs to 16 residues. Germline V gene lookup returns CDR1 SGHTA and CDR2 FQGNSA. The ends lost 1 base at V and 7 bases at J; junction bases unmatched: 9. Written as DNA, the CDR3 is TGTGCCAGCAGCTTAGTCCTAGCGGGGGGAAGTTGGGAGCAGTACTTC. Its translation: CASSLVLAGGSWEQYF. Full variable domain (outside the CDR3, taken from reference TRBV7-2 and TRBJ2-7): GAGVSQSPSNKVTEKGKDVELRCDPISGHTALYWYRQSLGQGLEFLIYFQGNSAPDKSGLPSDRFSAERTGGSVSTLTIQRTQQEDSAVYLCASSLVLAGGSWEQYFGPGTRLTVT.

There are a few counts of this clonotype. V is TRBV5-1 and J is TRBJ1-4; a weak D match, TRBD1 (6 bases). Germline CDR1 SGHRS, CDR2 YFSETQ. This CDR3 has 16 amino acids. With 2 bases removed from V and 0 bases from J, the gap between germline ends came to 11 bases. In DNA, the CDR3 is TGCGCCAGCAGCTTCCAGGGGCCGACAACTAATGAAAAACTGTTTTTT. It yields the protein CASSFQGPTTNEKLFF.

This clonotype was detected a few times. The V gene is TRBV20-1, the J gene TRBJ2-5; D may match TRBD1 or TRBD2 (5 bases each). The CDR3 sequence is 13 residues long. V was clipped by 3 bases and J by 2 bases, with 10 bases between them. The V gene's germline CDR1 is DFQATT and CDR2 SNEGSKA (reference sequence). The CDR3 spells CSASGTIQETQYF. CDR3 nucleotides: TGCAGTGCTAGTGGGACCATACAAGAGACCCAGTACTTC.

The chain links TRBV5-6 to TRBJ1-1, with D unclear. This CDR3 spans 12 amino acids. Germline V gene data show CDR1 as SGHDT and CDR2 as YYEEEE. V dropped 0 bases and J dropped 10 bases, with 10 bases sitting between them. The CDR3 DNA sequence: TGTGCCAGCAGCTTGGAAAGGTTGGGAGCTTTCTTT. Translating gives CASSLERLGAFF.

This clonotype turned up a few times. The rearrangement links TRBV20-1 to TRBJ1-2; no reliable D call. Looked up from germline, CDR1 is DFQATT and CDR2 is SNEGSKA (reference sequence). This CDR3 comprises 11 residues. Trimming cost V 4 bases and J 2 bases, with 5 bases left between them. The CDR3 reads CSATGNYGYTF. The CDR3 DNA follows: TGCAGTGCTACGGGAAACTATGGCTACACCTTC.

This clonotype showed up many times. V gene TRBV6-1 combines with J gene TRBJ2-7; 7 nucleotides line up with TRBD1. CDR1 and CDR2 from the germline V gene are MNHNS and SASEGT. This CDR3 has 13 amino acids. V shed 4 bases and J 3 bases; nucleotides not matched to a gene: 3. Here the CDR3 reads CASSGRQGYEQYF. The CDR3 DNA reads as TGTGCCAGCAGTGGGAGACAGGGCTACGAGCAGTACTTC.

The chain recombines TRBV29-1 with TRBJ2-1; 7 bases map to TRBD2. With 6 bases clipped from V and 3 bases from J, the junction kept 11 bases outside the gene matches. The CDR3 length is 15 residues. CDR1 and CDR2 (germline): SQVTM, ANQGSEA. The CDR3: CSVATTSEFYNEQFF. For the CDR3, the DNA is TGCAGCGTGGCCACTACTAGCGAGTTCTACAATGAGCAGTTCTTC.

The J gene is TRBJ2-7, the V gene TRBV24-1; 7 nucleotides agree with TRBD2. V lost 7 bases and J lost 6; bases outside the gene matches: 8. Germline CDR1 is KGHDR and CDR2 is SFDVKD. This CDR3 is 13 amino acids long. This CDR3 reads CATSQGPGGEQYF. In nucleotides, the CDR3 is TGTGCCACCAGCCAGGGACCGGGGGGCGAGCAGTACTTC.

The chain recombines TRBV12-3 or TRBV12-4 with TRBJ2-2, with 7 bases aligning to TRBD1. The V gene end was trimmed by 2 bases and the J gene end by 5 bases; junction bases not matched to a gene: 5. The CDR3 is 15 residues long. DNA for the CDR3: TGTGCCAGCAGTTTATCTAGCAGGGGGACCGGGGAGCTGTTTTTT. It encodes CASSLSSRGTGELFF.

This clonotype was recorded many times. The rearrangement joins TRBV11-2 to TRBJ2-1; 8 positions agree with TRBD2. The CDR3 length is 12 residues. Germline-derived CDR1 and CDR2 are SGHAT and FQNNGV. The trim removed 4 bases at V and 9 bases at J, leaving 2 bases unmatched. CDR3 coding DNA: TGTGCCAGCAGCTCCGGGAGGGGTGAGCAGTTCTTC. As protein: CASSSGRGEQFF.

The chain has TRBV10-3 and TRBJ1-3, with D possibly TRBD1 on 5 matching bases. Deletions cut 3 bases from V and 1 base from J, with 10 bases between. The germline V gene has CDR1 ENHRY and CDR2 SYGVKD. There are 15 residues in the CDR3. The CDR3 DNA reads as TGTGCCATCAGTGAAGACAGACATTCTGGAAACACCATATATTTT. It translates to CAISEDRHSGNTIYF.

V and J are TRBV6-5 and TRBJ1-5; 7 nucleotides match TRBD1. Germline CDR1 MNHEY, CDR2 SVGAGI. CDR3 length equals 16 residues. J lost 3 bases, V lost 2 bases, and 7 bases had no gene match. The chain's CDR3 is CASSYAGTVTNQPQHF. CDR3 bases: TGTGCCAGCAGTTACGCCGGGACAGTTACCAATCAGCCCCAGCATTTT.